These 24 T cell receptor beta chains originate from one sample sequenced in a study of cytomegalovirus exposure and HLA in healthy donors. Amplification used 60 Vbeta primers and 13 Jbeta primers. Some clones are missing from TCRdb's copy, which holds only in-frame ones; the method was immunoSEQ multiplex PCR. Its clone listing holds about 110,000 clones. Sample: PBMCs. Receptors were obtained from a man between 50 and 59 years old in good health and CMV-seronegative.

This chain connects TRBV19 to TRBJ2-2; 10 positions agree with TRBD2. From germline, CDR1 is LNHDA and CDR2 SQIVND (reference sequence). V gave up 3 bases and J gave up 4 bases; unmatched junction bases: 5. The length of the CDR3 is 16 residues. CDR3 protein: CASSIFSGRFTGELFF. In DNA, the CDR3 is TGTGCCAGTAGTATTTTTAGCGGGAGGTTCACCGGGGAGCTGTTTTTT.

The V gene is TRBV13, the J gene TRBJ2-1; D is uncertain. The CDR3 is 15 amino acids. V lost 5 bases and J 2 bases, leaving 13 bases between the germline ends. Germline V gives CDR1 PRHDT, CDR2 FYEKMQ (reference sequence). CDR3 protein: CASSPPRGAYNEQFF. The DNA for the CDR3 is TGTGCCAGCAGCCCTCCTCGCGGAGCCTACAATGAGCAGTTCTTC.

The rearrangement links TRBV9 to TRBJ1-1; 7 nucleotides align to TRBD1. Germline CDR1 is SGDLS and CDR2 is YYNGEE. V lost 0 bases, J lost 1 base, and 9 bases stayed unmatched. There are 17 residues in the CDR3. DNA of the CDR3: TGTGCCAGCAGCGTAGGGGGGTGGGCAGGGGGGAACACTGAAGCTTTCTTT. Protein sequence: CASSVGGWAGGNTEAFF.

The J gene is TRBJ2-7, the V gene TRBV5-1; perhaps TRBD2 as D (7 bases). The CDR3 sequence is 15 residues long. V lost 0 bases and J 5 bases, leaving 15 bases between the germline ends. CDR1 and CDR2 from the germline V gene are SGHRS and YFSETQ. Here the CDR3 DNA reads TGCGCCAGCAGCTTGGAGGGGGGGCGCGGAAACGAGCAGTACTTC. It specifies CASSLEGGRGNEQYF.

Note on this clone: The sample carries other DNA sequences with the same CDR3. The chain employs TRBV7-2 and TRBJ1-5; 8 bases line up with TRBD1. Germline assignment: CDR1 SGHTA and CDR2 FQGNSA. The CDR3 sequence is 14 residues long. The junction had 3 bases not matched to a gene; V was cut back by 6 bases and J by 2 bases. CDR3 loop: CASSSDRGNQPQHF. The CDR3 DNA is TGTGCCAGCAGTTCGGACAGGGGCAATCAGCCCCAGCATTTT.

V usage is TRBV9 and J usage is TRBJ2-7, with D perhaps matching TRBD1 (5 bases). The germline V and J ends were trimmed by 0 bases and 0 bases, with 10 bases remaining between them. The CDR3 runs to 15 residues. CDR1 and CDR2 from the germline V gene are SGDLS and YYNGEE. The CDR3 loop reads CASSVADDSSYEQYF. In nucleotides, the CDR3 is TGTGCCAGCAGCGTAGCGGACGACAGCTCCTACGAGCAGTACTTC.

The V gene is TRBV18, the J gene TRBJ2-7, with D unresolved. The CDR3 sequence is 15 residues long. Trimming took 7 bases from V and 3 from J, leaving 19 bases between them. Per germline, CDR1 KGHSH and CDR2 LQKENI. CDR3 nucleotides: TGTGCCAGCTGCCAGAGAGACATTATTAACTACGAGCAGTACTTC. This translates into CASCQRDIINYEQYF.

The gene calls are TRBV5-4 and TRBJ2-5; D is perhaps TRBD2 (6 bases). Looked up from germline, CDR1 is SGHNT and CDR2 is YYREEE (reference sequence). This CDR3 region has 17 residues. Trimming left V 0 bases short and J 2 bases short, with 17 bases between. DNA of the CDR3: TGTGCCAGCAGCTTGGGGGGAACGACTAGAAAACAAGAGACCCAGTACTTC. This sequence encodes CASSLGGTTRKQETQYF.

This chain connects TRBV29-1 to TRBJ2-2; TRBD1 agrees at 9 bases. Germline V gene lookup returns CDR1 SQVTM and CDR2 ANQGSEA. There are 14 residues in the CDR3. V trimming: 5 bases; J trimming: 4 bases; junction bases outside the gene matches: 5. The CDR3 sequence is CSVQKTGGTGELFF. The CDR3 region has the DNA TGCAGCGTTCAAAAGACAGGGGGCACCGGGGAGCTGTTTTTT.

V is TRBV5-1 and J is TRBJ2-5; D is perhaps TRBD1 (6 bases). Germline-derived CDR1 and CDR2 are SGHRS and YFSETQ. Between the trimmed V and J ends, which lost 4 bases and 5 bases, there was a span of 9 bases. This CDR3 has 12 amino acids. CDR3 DNA: TGCGCCAGCAGCGGACAGTTCGAGACCCAGTACTTC. This translates into CASSGQFETQYF.

The gene calls are TRBV10-3 and TRBJ1-4; the match to TRBD1 covers 7 bases. The CDR3 has 14 residues. Germline V gene sequence: CDR1 ENHRY, CDR2 SYGVKD. With V trimmed by 11 bases and J by 4 bases, 10 bases remained unmatched. The DNA for the CDR3 is TGTGCCGCCAACTCCAGGGGGTTTAATGAAAAACTGTTTTTT. This encodes CAANSRGFNEKLFF.

The DNA for the CDR3 is TGTGCCAGCAGCGTCGGGACAGGGATCACCGGGGAGCTGTTTTTT. Protein product: CASSVGTGITGELFF. The rearrangement links TRBV11-3 to TRBJ2-2, with 9 bases matching TRBD1. This CDR3 contains 15 residues. Per the germline V gene, CDR1 is SGHNT and CDR2 is YENEEA. Trimming removed 5 bases from V and 4 bases from J; junction bases left unmatched: 5.

The chain has TRBV5-5 and TRBJ2-3, with D possibly matching TRBD2 (6 bases). The V end was cut by 0 bases, the J end by 0 bases, with 17 bases between. This CDR3 is 18 amino acids long. Germline CDR1 SGHKS, CDR2 YYEKEE (reference sequence). The CDR3 coding sequence is TGTGCCAGCAGCTTGGAGGTCGTGAGAGGGACTAGCACAGATACGCAGTATTTT. Translating it yields CASSLEVVRGTSTDTQYF.

V is TRBV4-1 and J is TRBJ1-2; maybe TRBD1 (6 bases). The CDR3 contains 16 residues. V lost 3 bases to trimming and J lost 2 bases, with 16 bases between them. Germline CDR1 and CDR2: MGHRA and YSYEKL. CDR3: CASSHAGGGTNYGYTF. Written as DNA, the CDR3 is TGCGCCAGCAGCCATGCGGGGGGGGGCACAAACTATGGCTACACCTTC.

CDR3 coding DNA: TGCGCCAGCAGCCAAGTATCTGCGAACTATGGCTACACCTTC. Amino acid sequence: CASSQVSANYGYTF. J is TRBJ1-2 and V is TRBV4-1, with unresolved D. CDR3 size: 14 residues. The germline gives CDR1 MGHRA, CDR2 YSYEKL. V lost 1 base, J lost 2 bases, and 8 bases lay in between.

This chain connects TRBV30 to TRBJ1-6; 10 bases fit TRBD1. The CDR3 length is 20 residues. Germline trimming cut 1 base from V and 0 bases from J; bases unmatched to any gene: 12. Germline CDR1 reads GTSNPN; CDR2 reads SVGIG (reference sequence). The CDR3 is CAWSGSRDRGFSSYNSPLHF. In nucleotides, the CDR3 is TGTGCCTGGAGTGGATCCCGGGACAGGGGCTTCAGCTCCTATAATTCACCCCTCCACTTT.

The chain carries TRBV11-2 and TRBJ1-2, with 9 bases identical to TRBD1. The ends lost 5 bases at V and 5 bases at J; junction bases unmatched: 6. Germline CDR1 is SGHAT and CDR2 is FQNNGV. CDR3 length: 14 amino acids. The CDR3 loop is CASSGDRGFYGYTF. In DNA form, the CDR3 reads TGTGCCAGCAGCGGTGACAGGGGGTTTTATGGCTACACCTTC.

Regarding this clone: Other DNA sequences within the sample encode an identical CDR3. The chain uses TRBV6-5 and TRBJ1-2, with D perhaps TRBD1 (5 bases). Deletions cut 2 bases from V and 8 bases from J, with 12 bases between. Germline CDR1 MNHEY, CDR2 SVGAGI. CDR3 size: 13 residues. This CDR3 is CASSYGAGQGYTF. In DNA form, the CDR3 reads TGTGCCAGCAGTTACGGGGCAGGGCAGGGCTACACCTTC.

The chain has TRBV4-3 and TRBJ2-1, with no clear D. The CDR3 consists of 17 residues. Germline CDR1 LGHNA, CDR2 YSLEER. Trimming removed 1 base from V and 0 bases from J, with 13 bases in between. The CDR3 is CASSQGLLLSSYNEQFF. As DNA, the CDR3 is TGCGCCAGCAGCCAAGGTCTCCTTCTAAGCTCCTACAATGAGCAGTTCTTC.

The chain has TRBV20-1 and TRBJ1-2; D is perhaps TRBD1 (5 bases). The V end was cut by 7 bases, the J end by 3 bases, with 9 bases between. This CDR3 contains 11 residues. Germline V gene lookup returns CDR1 DFQATT and CDR2 SNEGSKA (reference sequence). CDR3 coding DNA: TGCAGTGTAACGGGGGACTATGGCTACACCTTC. It specifies CSVTGDYGYTF.

The chain employs TRBV9 and TRBJ2-2; 8 bases map to TRBD2. V shed 7 bases and J 6 bases; nucleotides not matched to a gene: 8. The CDR3 covers 14 residues. The germline gives CDR1 SGDLS, CDR2 YYNGEE. The CDR3: CASGGSGISGELFF. CDR3 DNA: TGTGCCAGCGGCGGTAGCGGGATCTCCGGGGAGCTGTTTTTT.

This chain uses TRBV2 with TRBJ2-2; D may be TRBD1 (5 bases). The length of the CDR3 is 14 residues. V lost 8 bases, J lost 1 base, and 11 bases lay in between. Germline lookup yields CDR1 SNHLY and CDR2 FYNNEI. CDR3: CASGAGLNTGELFF. The CDR3 nucleotides read TGTGCCAGCGGGGCAGGGTTGAACACCGGGGAGCTGTTTTTT. Combining the CDR3 with reference TRBV2 and TRBJ2-2 gives the whole variable domain EPEVTQTPSHQVTQMGQEVILRCVPISNHLYFYWYRQILGQKVEFLVSFYNNEISEKSEIFDDQFSVERPDGSNFTLKIRSTKLEDSAMYFCASGAGLNTGELFFGEGSRLTVL.

V is TRBV7-2 and J is TRBJ2-7; D perhaps matches TRBD1 (6 bases). The germline V gene encodes CDR1 SGHTA and CDR2 FQGNSA. V was pared by 4 bases and J by 5 bases, with 15 bases between. The CDR3 sequence is 14 residues long. Here the CDR3 reads CASSSRTALHEQYF. The DNA of the CDR3 is TGTGCCAGCAGCTCCCGGACAGCACTACACGAGCAGTACTTC.

The chain is built from TRBV5-4 and TRBJ2-3; 7 bases are shared with TRBD2. Germline V CDR1 and CDR2: SGHNT, YYREEE (reference sequence). This CDR3 has 17 amino acids. V lost 1 base to trimming and J lost 2 bases; unmatched junction nucleotides: 10. The CDR3 region is CASSLYVGGGNTDTQYF. In nucleotides, the CDR3 is TGTGCCAGCAGCTTGTATGTGGGGGGGGGTAACACAGATACGCAGTATTTT.